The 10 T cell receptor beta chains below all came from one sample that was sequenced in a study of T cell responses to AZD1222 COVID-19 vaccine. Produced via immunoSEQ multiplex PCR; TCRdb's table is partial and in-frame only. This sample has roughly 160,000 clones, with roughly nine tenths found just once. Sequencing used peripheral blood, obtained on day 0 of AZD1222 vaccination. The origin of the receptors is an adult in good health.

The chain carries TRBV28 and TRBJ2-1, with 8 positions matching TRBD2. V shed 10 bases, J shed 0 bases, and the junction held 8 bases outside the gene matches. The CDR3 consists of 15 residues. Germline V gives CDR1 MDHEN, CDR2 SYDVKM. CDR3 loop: CAIRGGLSSYNEQFF. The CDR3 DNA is TGTGCCATACGGGGGGGACTCAGCTCCTACAATGAGCAGTTCTTC.

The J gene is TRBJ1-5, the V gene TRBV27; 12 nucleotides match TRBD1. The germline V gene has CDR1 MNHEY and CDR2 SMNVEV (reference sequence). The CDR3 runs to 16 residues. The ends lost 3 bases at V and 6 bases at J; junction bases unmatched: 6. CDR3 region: CASSFSWDRGLQPQHF. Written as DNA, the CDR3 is TGTGCCAGCAGTTTTTCTTGGGACAGGGGGCTTCAGCCCCAGCATTTT.

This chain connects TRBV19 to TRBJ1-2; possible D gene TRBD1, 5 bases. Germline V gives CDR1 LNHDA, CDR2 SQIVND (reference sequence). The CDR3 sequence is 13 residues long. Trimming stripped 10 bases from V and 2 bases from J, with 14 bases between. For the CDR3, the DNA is TGTGCCACCTCACCCGGGGACAACTATGGCTACACCTTC. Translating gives CATSPGDNYGYTF. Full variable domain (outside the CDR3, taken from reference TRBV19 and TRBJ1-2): DGGITQSPKYLFRKEGQNVTLSCEQNLNHDAMYWYRQDPGQGLRLIYYSQIVNDFQKGDIAEGYSVSREKKESFPLTVTSAQKNPTAFYLCATSPGDNYGYTFGSGTRLTVV.

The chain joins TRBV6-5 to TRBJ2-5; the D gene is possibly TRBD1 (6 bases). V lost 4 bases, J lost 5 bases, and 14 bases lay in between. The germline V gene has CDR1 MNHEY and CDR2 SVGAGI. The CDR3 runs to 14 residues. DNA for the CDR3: TGTGCCAGCAGTTTTACAGGGAGAAAGGAGACCCAGTACTTC. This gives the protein CASSFTGRKETQYF.

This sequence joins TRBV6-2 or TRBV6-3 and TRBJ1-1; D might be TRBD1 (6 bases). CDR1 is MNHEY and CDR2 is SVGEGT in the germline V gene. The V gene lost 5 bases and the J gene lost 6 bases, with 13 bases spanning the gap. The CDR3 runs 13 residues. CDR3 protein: CASSLWTASEAFF. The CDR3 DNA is TGTGCCAGCAGTCTATGGACAGCCTCTGAAGCTTTCTTT.

CDR3 protein: CASSPGEGSTDTQYF. In DNA, the CDR3 is TGTGCCAGCAGCCCGGGGGAGGGAAGCACAGATACGCAGTATTTT. The V and J genes are TRBV7-3 and TRBJ2-3, with 7 bases matching TRBD2. CDR3 length: 15 amino acids. Germline V gene data show CDR1 as SGHTA and CDR2 as FQGTGA. The trim removed 5 bases at V and 0 bases at J, leaving 5 bases unmatched.

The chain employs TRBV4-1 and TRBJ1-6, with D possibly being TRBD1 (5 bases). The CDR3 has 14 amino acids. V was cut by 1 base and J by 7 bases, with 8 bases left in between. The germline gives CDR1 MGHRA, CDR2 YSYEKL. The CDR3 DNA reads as TGCGCCAGCAGCCAAGCCAACAGGAATTCACCCCTCCACTTT. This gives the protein CASSQANRNSPLHF.

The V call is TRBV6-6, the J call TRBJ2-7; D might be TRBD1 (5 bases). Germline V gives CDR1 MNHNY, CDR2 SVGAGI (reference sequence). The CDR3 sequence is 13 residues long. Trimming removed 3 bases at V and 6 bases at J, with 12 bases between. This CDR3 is CASSYSGKGEQYF. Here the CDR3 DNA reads TGTGCCAGCAGTTATTCAGGGAAAGGCGAGCAGTACTTC.

The CDR3: CASGPRGGTEAFF. The CDR3 DNA follows: TGTGCCAGCGGACCCCGGGGGGGGACTGAAGCTTTCTTT. The rearrangement joins TRBV12-3 or TRBV12-4 to TRBJ1-1; maybe TRBD1 (5 bases). The CDR3 sequence is 13 residues long. The V and J ends lost 8 bases and 5 bases respectively, with 15 bases between them.

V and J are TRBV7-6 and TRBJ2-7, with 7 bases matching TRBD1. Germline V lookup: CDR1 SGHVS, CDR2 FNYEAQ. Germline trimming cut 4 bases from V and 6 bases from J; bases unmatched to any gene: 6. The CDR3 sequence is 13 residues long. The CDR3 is CASSSTGAGEQYF. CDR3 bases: TGTGCCAGCAGCTCTACAGGGGCGGGCGAGCAGTACTTC.